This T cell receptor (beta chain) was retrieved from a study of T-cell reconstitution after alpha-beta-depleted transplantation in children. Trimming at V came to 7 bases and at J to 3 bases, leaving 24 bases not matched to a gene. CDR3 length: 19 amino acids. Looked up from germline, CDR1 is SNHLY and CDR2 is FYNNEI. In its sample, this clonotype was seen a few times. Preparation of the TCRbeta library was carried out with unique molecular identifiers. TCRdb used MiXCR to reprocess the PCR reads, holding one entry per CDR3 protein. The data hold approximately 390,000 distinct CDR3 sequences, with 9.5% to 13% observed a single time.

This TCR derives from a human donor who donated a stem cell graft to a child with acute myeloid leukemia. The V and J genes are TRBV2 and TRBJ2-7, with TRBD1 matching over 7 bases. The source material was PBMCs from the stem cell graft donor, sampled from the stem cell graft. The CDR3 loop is CASMSRQGGFVGRLYEQYF. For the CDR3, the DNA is TGTGCCAGCATGTCCCGACAGGGCGGCTTCGTTGGGCGACTCTACGAGCAGTACTTC.